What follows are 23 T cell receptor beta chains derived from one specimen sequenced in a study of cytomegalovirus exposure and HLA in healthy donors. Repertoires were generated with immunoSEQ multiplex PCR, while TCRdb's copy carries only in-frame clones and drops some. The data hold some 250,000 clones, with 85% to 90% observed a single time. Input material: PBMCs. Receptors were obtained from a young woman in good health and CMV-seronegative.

In DNA, the CDR3 is TGTGCCAGCAGAGAAACAGCGGCAGGTGATACGCAGTATTTT. Its translation: CASRETAAGDTQYF. The chain recombines TRBV9 with TRBJ2-3; a weak D match, TRBD2 (5 bases). Germline V gene data show CDR1 as SGDLS and CDR2 as YYNGEE. The CDR3 loop spans 14 amino acids. V gave up 5 bases and J gave up 6 bases, with 16 bases separating them. Complete variable domain (other parts from reference TRBV9 and TRBJ2-3): DSGVTQTPKHLITATGQRVTLRCSPRSGDLSVYWYQQSLDQGLQFLIQYYNGEERAKGNILERFSAQQFPDLHSELNLSSLELGDSALYFCASRETAAGDTQYFGPGTRLTVL.

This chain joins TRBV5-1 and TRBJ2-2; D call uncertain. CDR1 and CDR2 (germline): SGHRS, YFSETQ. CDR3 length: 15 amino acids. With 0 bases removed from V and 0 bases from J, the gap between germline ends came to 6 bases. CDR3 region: CASSLVAANTGELFF. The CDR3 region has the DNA TGCGCCAGCAGCTTGGTCGCAGCGAACACCGGGGAGCTGTTTTTT. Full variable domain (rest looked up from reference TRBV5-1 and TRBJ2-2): KAGVTQTPRYLIKTRGQQVTLSCSPISGHRSVSWYQQTPGQGLQFLFEYFSETQRNKGNFPGRFSGRQFSNSRSEMNVSTLELGDSALYLCASSLVAANTGELFFGEGSRLTVL.

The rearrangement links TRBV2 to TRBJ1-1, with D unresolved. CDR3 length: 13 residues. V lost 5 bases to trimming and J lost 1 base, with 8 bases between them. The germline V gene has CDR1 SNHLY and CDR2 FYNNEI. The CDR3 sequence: CASSSLWNTEAFF. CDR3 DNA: TGTGCCAGCAGTTCCCTATGGAACACTGAAGCTTTCTTT.

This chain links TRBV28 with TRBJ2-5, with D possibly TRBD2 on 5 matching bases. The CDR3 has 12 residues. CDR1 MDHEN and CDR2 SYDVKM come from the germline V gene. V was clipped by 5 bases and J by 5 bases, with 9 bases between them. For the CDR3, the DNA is TGTGCCAGCAGTGAGAGAGGGGAGACCCAGTACTTC. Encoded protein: CASSERGETQYF.

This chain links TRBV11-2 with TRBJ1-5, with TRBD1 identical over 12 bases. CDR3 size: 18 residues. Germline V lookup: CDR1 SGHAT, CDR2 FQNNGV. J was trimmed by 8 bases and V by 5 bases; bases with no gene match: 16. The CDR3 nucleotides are TGTGCCAGCAGCGTCATTACCGGGACAGGGGGCTGGATGGAGCCCCAGCATTTT. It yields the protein CASSVITGTGGWMEPQHF. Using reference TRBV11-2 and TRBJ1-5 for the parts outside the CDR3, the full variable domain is EAGVAQSPRYKIIEKRQSVAFWCNPISGHATLYWYQQILGQGPKLLIQFQNNGVVDDSQLPKDRFSAERLKGVDSTLKIQPAKLEDSAVYLCASSVITGTGGWMEPQHFGDGTRLSIL.

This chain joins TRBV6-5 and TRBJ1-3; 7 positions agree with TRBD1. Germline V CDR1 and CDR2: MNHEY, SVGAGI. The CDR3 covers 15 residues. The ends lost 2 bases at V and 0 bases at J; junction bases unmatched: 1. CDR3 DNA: TGTGCCAGCAGTTACGGGGACAGCTCTGGAAACACCATATATTTT. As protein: CASSYGDSSGNTIYF.

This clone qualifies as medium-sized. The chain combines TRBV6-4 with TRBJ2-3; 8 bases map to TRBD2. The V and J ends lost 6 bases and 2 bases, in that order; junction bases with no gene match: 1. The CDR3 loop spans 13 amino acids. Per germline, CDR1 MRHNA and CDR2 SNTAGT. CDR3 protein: CASSGGATDTQYF. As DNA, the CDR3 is TGTGCCAGCAGCGGGGGGGCCACAGATACGCAGTATTTT.

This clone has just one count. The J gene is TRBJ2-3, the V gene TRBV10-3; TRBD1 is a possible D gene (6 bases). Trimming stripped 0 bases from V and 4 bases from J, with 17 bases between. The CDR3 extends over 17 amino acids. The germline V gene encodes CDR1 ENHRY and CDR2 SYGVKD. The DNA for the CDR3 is TGTGCCATCAGTGAGTCCGACAGGAGAGCACAGTCAGATACGCAGTATTTT. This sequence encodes CAISESDRRAQSDTQYF.

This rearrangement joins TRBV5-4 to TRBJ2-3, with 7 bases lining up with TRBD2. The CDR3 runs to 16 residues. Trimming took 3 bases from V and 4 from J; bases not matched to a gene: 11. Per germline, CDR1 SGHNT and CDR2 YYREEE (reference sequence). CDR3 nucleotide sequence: TGTGCCAGCAGCTACCTCGGGGCGGGGGTTTCAGATACGCAGTATTTT. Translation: CASSYLGAGVSDTQYF.

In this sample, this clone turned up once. CDR3 sequence (DNA): TGTGCCAGCAGCTGGGGCACCAAGGCTGAAGCTTTCTTT. Translated, it gives CASSWGTKAEAFF. V gene TRBV6-5 combines with J gene TRBJ1-1; D perhaps matches TRBD1 (5 bases). Per the germline V gene, CDR1 is MNHEY and CDR2 is SVGAGI. The CDR3 runs to 13 residues. The V gene lost 6 bases and the J gene lost 6 bases, with 14 bases spanning the gap.

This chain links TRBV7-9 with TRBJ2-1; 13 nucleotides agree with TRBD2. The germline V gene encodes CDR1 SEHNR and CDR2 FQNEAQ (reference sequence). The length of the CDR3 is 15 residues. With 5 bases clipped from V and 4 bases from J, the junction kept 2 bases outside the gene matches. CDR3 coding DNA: TGTGCCAGCAGCGGACTAGCGGGGGATTACAATGAGCAGTTCTTC. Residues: CASSGLAGDYNEQFF.

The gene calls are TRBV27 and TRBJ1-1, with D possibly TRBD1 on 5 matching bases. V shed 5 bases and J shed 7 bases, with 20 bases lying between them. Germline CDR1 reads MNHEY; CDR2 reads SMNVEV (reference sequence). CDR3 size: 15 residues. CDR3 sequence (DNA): TGTGCCAGCAGTCCCAGCCATCTGACAGCCCTTGAAGCTTTCTTT. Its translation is CASSPSHLTALEAFF.

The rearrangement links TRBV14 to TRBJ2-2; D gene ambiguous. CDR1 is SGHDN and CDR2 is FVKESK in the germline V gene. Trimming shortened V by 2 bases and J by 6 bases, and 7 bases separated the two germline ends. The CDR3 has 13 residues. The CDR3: CASSQIRAGELFF. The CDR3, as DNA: TGTGCCAGCAGCCAAATCCGGGCCGGGGAGCTGTTTTTT.

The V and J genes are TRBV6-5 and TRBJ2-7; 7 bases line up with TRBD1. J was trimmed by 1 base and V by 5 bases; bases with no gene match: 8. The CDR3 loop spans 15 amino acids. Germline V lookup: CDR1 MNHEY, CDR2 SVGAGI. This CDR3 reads CASSPRGYPSYEQYV. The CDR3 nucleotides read TGTGCCAGCAGTCCCAGGGGGTACCCTTCCTACGAGCAGTACGTC.

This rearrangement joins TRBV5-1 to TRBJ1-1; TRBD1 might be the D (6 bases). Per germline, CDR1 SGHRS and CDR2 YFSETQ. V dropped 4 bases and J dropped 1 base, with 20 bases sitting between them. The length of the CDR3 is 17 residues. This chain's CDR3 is CASSNRGLGAPNTEAFF. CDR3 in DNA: TGCGCCAGCAGCAATAGAGGGTTGGGGGCTCCGAACACTGAAGCTTTCTTT.

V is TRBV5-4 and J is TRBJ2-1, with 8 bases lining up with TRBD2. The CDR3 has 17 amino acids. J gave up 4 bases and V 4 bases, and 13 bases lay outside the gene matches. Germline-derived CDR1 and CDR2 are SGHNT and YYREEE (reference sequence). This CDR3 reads CASSTAGVVAGYNEQFF. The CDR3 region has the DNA TGTGCCAGCAGCACAGCGGGGGTAGTAGCGGGGTACAATGAGCAGTTCTTC.

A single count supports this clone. CDR3: CASSPNRDKPSNQPQHF. The CDR3 coding sequence is TGTGCCAGCAGTCCGAATCGGGACAAGCCTAGCAATCAGCCCCAGCATTTT. V is TRBV27 and J is TRBJ1-5; maybe TRBD1 (6 bases). Germline values: CDR1 MNHEY, CDR2 SMNVEV (reference sequence). The CDR3 extends over 17 amino acids. The germline V and J ends were trimmed by 5 bases and 0 bases, with 17 bases remaining between them.

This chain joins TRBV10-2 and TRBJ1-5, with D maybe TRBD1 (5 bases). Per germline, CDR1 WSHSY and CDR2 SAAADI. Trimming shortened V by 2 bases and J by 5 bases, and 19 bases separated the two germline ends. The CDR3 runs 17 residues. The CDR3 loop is CASSETPLGGDDQPQHF. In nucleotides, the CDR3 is TGCGCCAGCAGTGAGACCCCGCTGGGGGGGGACGATCAGCCCCAGCATTTT.

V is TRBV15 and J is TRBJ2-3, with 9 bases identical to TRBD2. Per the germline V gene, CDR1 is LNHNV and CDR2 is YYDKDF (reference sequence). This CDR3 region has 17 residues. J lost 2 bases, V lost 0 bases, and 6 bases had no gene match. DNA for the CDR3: TGTGCCACCAGCAGAGATGGTAGCGGGGGCCTCACAGATACGCAGTATTTT. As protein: CATSRDGSGGLTDTQYF. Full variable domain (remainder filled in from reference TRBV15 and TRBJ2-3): DAMVIQNPRYQVTQFGKPVTLSCSQTLNHNVMYWYQQKSSQAPKLLFHYYDKDFNNEADTPDNFQSRRPNTSFCFLDIRSPGLGDTAMYLCATSRDGSGGLTDTQYFGPGTRLTVL.

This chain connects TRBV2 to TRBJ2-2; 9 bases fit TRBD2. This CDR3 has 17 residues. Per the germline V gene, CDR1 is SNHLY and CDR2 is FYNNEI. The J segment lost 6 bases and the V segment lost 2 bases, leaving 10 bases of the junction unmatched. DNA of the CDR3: TGTGCCAGCAGTGAAATGCTAGCGGGGTTTTATTCCGGGGAGCTGTTTTTT. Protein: CASSEMLAGFYSGELFF. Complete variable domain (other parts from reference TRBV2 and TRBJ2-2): EPEVTQTPSHQVTQMGQEVILRCVPISNHLYFYWYRQILGQKVEFLVSFYNNEISEKSEIFDDQFSVERPDGSNFTLKIRSTKLEDSAMYFCASSEMLAGFYSGELFFGEGSRLTVL.

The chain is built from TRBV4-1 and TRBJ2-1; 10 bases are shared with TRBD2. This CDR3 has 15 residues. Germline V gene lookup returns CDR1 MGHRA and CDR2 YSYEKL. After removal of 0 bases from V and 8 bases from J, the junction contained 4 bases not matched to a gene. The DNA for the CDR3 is TGCGCCAGCAGCCAAGAACCTAGCGGGGGATATGAGCAGTTCTTC. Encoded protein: CASSQEPSGGYEQFF.

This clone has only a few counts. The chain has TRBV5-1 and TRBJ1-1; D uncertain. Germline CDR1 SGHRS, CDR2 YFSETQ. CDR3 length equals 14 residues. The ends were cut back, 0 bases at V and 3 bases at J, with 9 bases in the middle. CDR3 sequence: CASSLVGEDTEAFF. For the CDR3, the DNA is TGCGCCAGCAGCTTGGTCGGGGAAGACACTGAAGCTTTCTTT.

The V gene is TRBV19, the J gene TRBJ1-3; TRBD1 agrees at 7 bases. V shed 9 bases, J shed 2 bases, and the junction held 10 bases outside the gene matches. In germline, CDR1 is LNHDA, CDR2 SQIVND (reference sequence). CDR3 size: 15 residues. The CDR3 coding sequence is TGTGCCAGCAACGGGCCGGGGACAGCTGGAAACACCATATATTTT. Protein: CASNGPGTAGNTIYF.